These 9 T cell receptor beta chains were all obtained from the same sample, sequenced in a study of PD-1 blockade in classical Hodgkin lymphoma. TCRdb keeps only in-frame clones here, not all; method: immunoSEQ multiplex PCR. Of under 80,000 clones in the sample, roughly two thirds are singletons; the top ten hold 7% to 10%. Each patient experienced a relapse that followed autologous stem cell transplantation, and brentuximab vedotin exposure varied. Specimen: peripheral blood mononuclear cells (PBMCs), collected before the second cycle of nivolumab. These receptor sequences come from a human donor with classical Hodgkin lymphoma.

This clone was recorded a few times. V and J are TRBV7-8 and TRBJ2-3; the match to TRBD2 covers 7 bases. This CDR3 comprises 11 residues. Germline V gives CDR1 SGHVS, CDR2 FQNEAQ. Unmatched junction bases numbered 0, after V lost 4 bases and J lost 8 bases. This CDR3 reads CASSSGGTQYF. CDR3 nucleotide sequence: TGTGCCAGCAGCTCGGGGGGTACGCAGTATTTT. Drawing the rest from reference TRBV7-8 and TRBJ2-3, the complete variable domain is GAGVSQSPRYKVAKRGQDVALRCDPISGHVSLFWYQQALGQGPEFLTYFQNEAQLDKSGLPSDRFFAERPEGSVSTLKIQRTQQEDSAVYLCASSSGGTQYFGPGTRLTVL.

V gene TRBV6-5 combines with J gene TRBJ1-1, with D perhaps matching TRBD1 (5 bases). Trimming took 0 bases from V and 3 from J, leaving 8 bases between them. There are 14 residues in the CDR3. Germline loops: CDR1 MNHEY, CDR2 SVGAGI. The CDR3 nucleotides read TGTGCCAGCAGTTACTCGGGGCTCTACACTGAAGCTTTCTTT. Encoded protein: CASSYSGLYTEAFF.

The rearrangement uses TRBV4-2 and TRBJ2-3; TRBD2 might be the D (7 bases). This CDR3 has 15 residues. Germline lookup yields CDR1 LGHNA and CDR2 YNFKEQ. V lost 1 base to trimming and J lost 5 bases, with 13 bases between them. This chain's CDR3 is CASSQGGGGGDTQYF. CDR3 DNA: TGTGCCAGCAGCCAAGGAGGGGGAGGGGGAGATACGCAGTATTTT.

Only a few counts were recorded for this clone. The chain has TRBV29-1 and TRBJ1-3; TRBD1 aligns across 8 bases. The CDR3 has 15 residues. Looked up from germline, CDR1 is SQVTM and CDR2 is ANQGSEA. V gave up 0 bases and J gave up 3 bases; unmatched junction bases: 4. The CDR3 loop is CSVEDRTGFGNTIYF. CDR3 coding DNA: TGCAGCGTTGAAGATAGGACAGGGTTTGGAAACACCATATATTTT.

By share of the sample, this clone is medium-sized. The chain recombines TRBV4-1 with TRBJ1-2, with TRBD1 matching 7 bases. V gave up 0 bases and J gave up 2 bases; unmatched junction bases: 6. This CDR3 is 16 amino acids long. CDR1 and CDR2 from the germline V gene are MGHRA and YSYEKL. The CDR3 spells CASSQDLGQLNYGYTF. DNA of the CDR3: TGCGCCAGCAGCCAAGATTTGGGACAGCTCAACTATGGCTACACCTTC.

This clone was observed a single time. This chain links TRBV27 with TRBJ2-7, with D tentatively TRBD1 (6 bases). Germline V gives CDR1 MNHEY, CDR2 SMNVEV (reference sequence). The CDR3 spans 12 residues. The ends were cut back, 5 bases at V and 7 bases at J, with 12 bases in the middle. CDR3 in DNA: TGTGCCAGCAGTCTTACAGGGTCGGAGCAGTACTTC. It codes for CASSLTGSEQYF.

CDR3 sequence (DNA): TGTGCCAGCAGTCACAGGGGAGGCAGCACTGAAGCTTTCTTT. This sequence encodes CASSHRGGSTEAFF. The chain combines TRBV28 with TRBJ1-1; TRBD1 matches at 7 bases. The CDR3 totals 14 residues. The junction had 7 bases not matched to a gene; V was cut back by 5 bases and J by 4 bases. Germline V lookup: CDR1 MDHEN, CDR2 SYDVKM.

This clone was detected a few times. The rearrangement links TRBV30 to TRBJ2-3; D is unresolved. This CDR3 has 12 residues. Trimming pared 4 bases from V and 4 bases from J, leaving 9 bases between. Per the germline V gene, CDR1 is GTSNPN and CDR2 is SVGIG (reference sequence). The CDR3 nucleotides are TGTGCCTGGACTCAGGTCCCAGATACGCAGTATTTT. It translates to CAWTQVPDTQYF.

The chain has TRBV9 and TRBJ2-5, with D possibly matching TRBD2 (5 bases). V gave up 5 bases and J gave up 0 bases, with 14 bases separating them. The CDR3 covers 15 residues. Per germline, CDR1 SGDLS and CDR2 YYNGEE. DNA of the CDR3: TGTGCCAGCAGTGAACTTGGACTGAACCAAGAGACCCAGTACTTC. Protein: CASSELGLNQETQYF.